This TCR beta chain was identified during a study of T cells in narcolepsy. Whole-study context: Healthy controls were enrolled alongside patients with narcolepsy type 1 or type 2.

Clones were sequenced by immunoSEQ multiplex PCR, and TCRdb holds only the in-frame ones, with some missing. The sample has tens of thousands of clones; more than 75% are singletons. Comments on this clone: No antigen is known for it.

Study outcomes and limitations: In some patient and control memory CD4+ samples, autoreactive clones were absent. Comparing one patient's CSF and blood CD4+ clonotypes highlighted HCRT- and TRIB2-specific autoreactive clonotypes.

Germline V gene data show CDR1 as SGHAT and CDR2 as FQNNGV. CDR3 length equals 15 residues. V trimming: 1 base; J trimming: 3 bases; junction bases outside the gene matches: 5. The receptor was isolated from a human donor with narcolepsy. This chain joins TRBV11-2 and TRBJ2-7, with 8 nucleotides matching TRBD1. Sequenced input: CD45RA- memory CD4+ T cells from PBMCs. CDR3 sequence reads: CASSLGTGPIYEQYF. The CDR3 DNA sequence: TGTGCCAGCAGCTTAGGGACAGGGCCTATCTACGAGCAGTACTTC.